The clone carrying this TCR beta chain was recorded at least ten times. This sample was taken from a study of Graves' ophthalmopathy and Graves' hyperthyroidism. Amplified material comprised TCR beta CDR3 regions derived from RNA transcripts. RT-PCR was first run with HTBI primers, then multiplex PCR in a second round. TCRdb re-analysed the multiplex PCR reads in MiXCR, keeping a single row per CDR3 protein. The repertoire holds some 410,000 distinct CDR3 sequences, over 20% seen once, with 2.5% to 3.5% in the top ten. V trimming: 9 bases; J trimming: 2 bases; junction bases outside the gene matches: 8. CDR3 length: 14 residues. The germline V gene encodes CDR1 LNHDA and CDR2 SQIVND (reference sequence).

The clonotype was recovered from a woman younger than 30 with stable Graves' hyperthyroidism. Sequencing was performed on peripheral blood. The genes are TRBV19 and TRBJ2-7, with 9 bases fitting TRBD2. The CDR3 region has the DNA TGTGCCAGCTCGGTAGCGGGAGAGGCCTACGAGCAGTACTTC. Translated, it gives CASSVAGEAYEQYF.